What follows are 29 T cell receptor beta chains derived from one specimen sequenced in a study of T cell repertoires in cytomegalovirus infection. Which antigens these TCRs recognize remains unknown. TCRdb called the reads again in MiXCR, with one record for every CDR3 protein. Counted here are some 900,000 distinct CDR3 sequences, about 31% occurring once; the ten biggest clones make up around 12%. The sample was cultured CD8+ T cells from PBMCs, taken from culture after CMV antigen stimulation. The receptors shown here come from a human donor in good health (CMV status not recorded). Some clones in this sample may be carry-over from other donors' samples.

In this sample, this clonotype turned up a few times. V gene TRBV28 combines with J gene TRBJ2-1, with D tentatively TRBD1 (5 bases). Trimming removed 5 bases at V and 7 bases at J, with 12 bases between. The CDR3 is made up of 13 amino acids. Germline lookup yields CDR1 MDHEN and CDR2 SYDVKM. The CDR3 sequence: CASSPQGLNEQFF. In DNA form, the CDR3 reads TGTGCCAGCAGTCCCCAGGGATTGAATGAGCAGTTCTTC.

The chain employs TRBV6-2 or TRBV6-3 and TRBJ1-2, with D tentatively TRBD1 (6 bases). Trimming pared 7 bases from V and 3 bases from J, leaving 15 bases between. The CDR3 is made up of 14 amino acids. Germline CDR1 is MNHEY and CDR2 is SVGEGT. The CDR3 is CASTSDSTYYGYTF. CDR3 nucleotide sequence: TGTGCCAGCACCTCGGACAGCACCTACTATGGCTACACCTTC.

The chain couples TRBV6-7 to TRBJ2-7; D remains unclear. TRBV6-7 is an ORF for which the function is uncertain. V lost 11 bases, J lost 3 bases, and 20 bases lay in between. This CDR3 spans 14 amino acids. CDR3 amino acids: CAATSQIPFYEQYF. In DNA, the CDR3 is TGTGCCGCCACCTCCCAGATACCATTCTACGAGCAGTACTTC.

V usage is TRBV27 and J usage is TRBJ1-1, with D unresolved. CDR1 is MNHEY, CDR2 SMNVEV, per germline (reference sequence). V lost 10 bases and J 0 bases, leaving 21 bases between the germline ends. The CDR3 covers 16 residues. This CDR3 is CATHKVASRMNTEAFF. Written as DNA, the CDR3 is TGTGCCACTCATAAGGTGGCGTCTCGAATGAACACTGAAGCTTTCTTT.

V gene TRBV12-3 or TRBV12-4 combines with J gene TRBJ2-7, with 9 bases that match TRBD1. Trimming at V came to 6 bases and at J to 5 bases, leaving 2 bases not matched to a gene. The length of the CDR3 is 12 residues. In DNA form, the CDR3 reads TGTGCCAGCAGGAGGACAGGGGACGAGCAGTACTTC. Translating it yields CASRRTGDEQYF.

V and J are TRBV5-6 and TRBJ1-2; D gene uncertain. Germline values: CDR1 SGHDT, CDR2 YYEEEE. Trimming took 0 bases from V and 3 from J, leaving 9 bases between them. The CDR3 sequence is 14 residues long. The CDR3 region is CASSLGRNDYGYTF. The CDR3, as DNA: TGTGCCAGCAGCTTGGGGAGGAACGACTATGGCTACACCTTC.

The chain has TRBV6-6 and TRBJ2-1, with TRBD2 identical over 9 bases. Germline V gives CDR1 MNHNY, CDR2 SVGAGI (reference sequence). The CDR3 consists of 15 residues. With V trimmed by 3 bases and J by 5 bases, 5 bases remained unmatched. DNA for the CDR3: TGTGCCAGCAGTTATCCGGGACTAGCCGACAATGAGCAGTTCTTC. Protein: CASSYPGLADNEQFF.

V is TRBV19 and J is TRBJ2-5; either TRBD1 or TRBD2 may supply D (5 bases each). Trimming left V 6 bases short and J 4 bases short, with 9 bases between. This CDR3 has 12 amino acids. CDR1 is LNHDA, CDR2 SQIVND, per germline (reference sequence). CDR3: CASRQAGETQYF. CDR3 coding DNA: TGTGCCAGTAGACAGGCGGGAGAGACCCAGTACTTC.

The rearrangement uses TRBV9 and TRBJ2-1; possibly TRBD1 or TRBD2 for D (5 bases each). This CDR3 is 13 amino acids long. Trimming stripped 0 bases from V and 6 bases from J, with 7 bases between. Germline V CDR1 and CDR2: SGDLS, YYNGEE. The CDR3 reads CASSVAGPNEQFF. Written as DNA, the CDR3 is TGTGCCAGCAGCGTAGCGGGGCCCAATGAGCAGTTCTTC.

The chain has TRBV7-9 and TRBJ2-1, with D maybe TRBD1 (5 bases). Trimming stripped 6 bases from V and 4 bases from J, with 13 bases between. The CDR3 is 14 residues long. Germline CDR1 is SEHNR and CDR2 is FQNEAQ (reference sequence). CDR3 loop: CASRHTQGYNEQFF. The CDR3 DNA reads TGTGCCAGCAGGCACACTCAGGGATACAATGAGCAGTTCTTC.

This clonotype was counted at least ten times. V gene TRBV7-9 combines with J gene TRBJ2-7; possibly TRBD2 for D (5 bases). The germline V gene has CDR1 SEHNR and CDR2 FQNEAQ (reference sequence). The CDR3 contains 11 residues. Trimming left V 10 bases short and J 5 bases short, with 12 bases between. This CDR3 is CATQSGNEQYF. The CDR3, as DNA: TGTGCCACCCAATCGGGAAACGAGCAGTACTTC.

Here the CDR3 reads CASSSQTGDPSFYYEQYF. CDR3 coding DNA: TGTGCCAGCAGCTCGCAAACTGGGGACCCAAGTTTTTACTACGAGCAGTACTTC. V is TRBV7-9 and J is TRBJ2-7; the D call may be TRBD1 or TRBD2 (5 bases each). There are 18 residues in the CDR3. Between the trimmed V and J ends, which lost 4 bases and 3 bases, there was a span of 25 bases. CDR1 and CDR2 (germline): SEHNR, FQNEAQ (reference sequence).

The rearrangement joins TRBV29-1 to TRBJ2-7, with D perhaps TRBD2 (5 bases). CDR1 is SQVTM and CDR2 is ANQGSEA in the germline V gene. CDR3 length: 16 residues. The V end lost 6 bases, the J end lost 3 bases, and 24 bases lay between the germline ends. The CDR3: CSVYGQSRGARYEQYF. DNA of the CDR3: TGCAGCGTCTACGGGCAATCACGGGGAGCCCGCTACGAGCAGTACTTC.

In its sample, this clonotype was seen a few times. The junction departs from germline at one end; a sequencing error may be responsible. This rearrangement joins TRBV7-6 to TRBJ2-1, with 10 bases that match TRBD1. The length of the CDR3 is 16 residues. Germline loops: CDR1 SGHVS, CDR2 FNYEAQ. CDR3 coding DNA: TGTGCTAGCAGCCCCGCGTCGGGACAGGGGTTGGATGAGCAGTTCTTC. This sequence encodes CASSPASGQGLDEQFF.

In its sample, this clonotype was seen a few times. As DNA, the CDR3 is TGCGCCAGCAGCCAGGCCGGGACTAGCGGGGAGGAGGGAGATACGCAGTATTTT. It yields the protein CASSQAGTSGEEGDTQYF. This rearrangement joins TRBV4-1 to TRBJ2-3, with 13 bases aligning to TRBD2. The CDR3 runs 18 residues. The V gene end was trimmed by 3 bases and the J gene end by 5 bases; junction bases not matched to a gene: 11. Germline CDR1 is MGHRA and CDR2 is YSYEKL.

As concerns this clonotype: One end of the junction fails to match germline, which may point to a read error. The J gene is TRBJ1-6, the V gene TRBV2; D perhaps matches TRBD1 (6 bases). CDR1 and CDR2 from the germline V gene are SNHLY and FYNNEI. The CDR3 has 16 residues. The CDR3, as DNA: TGTGCCAGCAGTGAACAGGCAGGGGCATATAGTTCACCCCTCCACTTT. Its translation: CASSEQAGAYSSPLHF. The full variable domain, its missing parts supplied by reference TRBV2 and TRBJ1-6, is EPEVTQTPSHQVTQMGQEVILRCVPISNHLYFYWYRQILGQKVEFLVSFYNNEISEKSEIFDDQFSVERPDGSNFTLKIRSTKLEDSAMYFCASSEQAGAYSSPLHFGNGTRLTVT.

This clonotype was recorded many times. This chain joins TRBV12-3 or TRBV12-4 and TRBJ2-1, with 9 bases that match TRBD1. V lost 4 bases to trimming and J lost 6 bases; unmatched junction nucleotides: 7. The CDR3 runs 15 residues. CDR3 sequence (DNA): TGTGCCAGCAGTTCGTTGGACAGGGGTGGCAATGAGCAGTTCTTC. It specifies CASSSLDRGGNEQFF.

The chain joins TRBV11-2 to TRBJ1-6; 9 nucleotides line up with TRBD1. The germline CDR1 and CDR2 sequences are SGHAT and FQNNGV. This CDR3 has 13 amino acids. J was trimmed by 12 bases and V by 2 bases; bases with no gene match: 2. The CDR3 nucleotides are TGTGCCAGCAGCTTACTGACAGGGGGACCCCTCCACTTT. Its protein is CASSLLTGGPLHF.

This clonotype has just a few counts. The chain combines TRBV6-6 with TRBJ2-7, with 7 bases fitting TRBD1. Germline V gene sequence: CDR1 MNHNY, CDR2 SVGAGI (reference sequence). The CDR3 runs 13 residues. The CDR3 reads CASSSGTAQTLSV. CDR3 nucleotides: TGTGCCAGCAGTTCTGGGACAGCCCAAACGTTGAGCGTC.

This sequence joins TRBV6-2 or TRBV6-3 and TRBJ2-1; D may be TRBD2 (6 bases). The CDR3 is made up of 17 amino acids. V lost 2 bases, J lost 5 bases, and 19 bases lay in between. Germline assignment: CDR1 MNHEY and CDR2 SVGEGT. The CDR3 spells CASSYNLGRGDNNEQFF. Written as DNA, the CDR3 is TGTGCCAGCAGTTACAATTTAGGGCGGGGTGACAACAATGAGCAGTTCTTC.

The chain carries TRBV10-3 and TRBJ2-7; D is undetermined. Germline CDR1 reads ENHRY; CDR2 reads SYGVKD. The V end lost 5 bases, the J end lost 7 bases, and 12 bases lay between the germline ends. The CDR3 has 12 amino acids. The CDR3 reads CAISLTGGEQYV. The CDR3 DNA sequence: TGTGCCATCAGTTTGACGGGTGGGGAGCAGTACGTC.

The chain has TRBV6-5 and TRBJ2-1; D perhaps matches TRBD1 (6 bases). The germline V gene has CDR1 MNHEY and CDR2 SVGAGI. Trimming shortened V by 1 base and J by 2 bases, and 9 bases separated the two germline ends. The CDR3 is 15 residues long. CDR3 in amino acids: CASSYYGGTYNEQFF. CDR3 coding DNA: TGTGCCAGCAGTTACTATGGGGGCACCTACAATGAGCAGTTCTTC.

The V call is TRBV12-5, the J call TRBJ1-2; 11 nucleotides agree with TRBD1. In germline, CDR1 is LGHNT, CDR2 FRNRAP. The CDR3 spans 21 residues. V gave up 4 bases and J gave up 4 bases; unmatched junction bases: 23. The CDR3 loop is CASGSGQGAVDSRAAPYGYTF. The DNA for the CDR3 is TGTGCTAGTGGTTCAGGACAGGGGGCTGTCGATTCCCGCGCGGCCCCCTATGGCTACACCTTC.

This clonotype has just a few counts. V usage is TRBV6-1 and J usage is TRBJ2-2, with a possible D match to TRBD2 (5 bases). The CDR3 has 15 amino acids. Trimming removed 4 bases at V and 6 bases at J, with 15 bases between. The germline CDR1 and CDR2 sequences are MNHNS and SASEGT. Written as DNA, the CDR3 is TGTGCCAGCAGTGCGACGAGAGGGATGGCCGGGGAGCTGTTTTTT. Amino acid sequence: CASSATRGMAGELFF.

DNA for the CDR3: TGCGCCAGCAGCCAAGTAGACGGGGGGGTTGATACGCAGTATTTT. Its translation: CASSQVDGGVDTQYF. The chain has TRBV4-3 and TRBJ2-3; 8 bases are shared with TRBD2. CDR3 length equals 15 residues. V shed 1 base and J 6 bases; nucleotides not matched to a gene: 6. Germline V gene lookup returns CDR1 LGHNA and CDR2 YSLEER.

This chain connects TRBV2 to TRBJ1-2; 8 bases fit TRBD1. Looked up from germline, CDR1 is SNHLY and CDR2 is FYNNEI. The CDR3 covers 14 residues. V shed 4 bases, J shed 6 bases, and the junction held 7 bases outside the gene matches. As DNA, the CDR3 is TGTGCCAGCAGTGCAGGGGGCGCAGTACATGGCTACACCTTC. It is translated as CASSAGGAVHGYTF.

The rearrangement joins TRBV27 to TRBJ1-5; D is unresolved. The CDR3 has 14 residues. Deletions cut 0 bases from V and 5 bases from J, with 8 bases between. Germline V lookup: CDR1 MNHEY, CDR2 SMNVEV (reference sequence). CDR3 bases: TGTGCCAGCAGTTTATCGTTGCAACATCAGCCCCAGCATTTT. Its translation: CASSLSLQHQPQHF.

V is TRBV4-2 and J is TRBJ2-5; 7 bases line up with TRBD2. The CDR3 covers 15 residues. Per germline, CDR1 LGHNA and CDR2 YNFKEQ. Trimming took 0 bases from V and 3 from J; bases not matched to a gene: 4. CDR3 nucleotide sequence: TGTGCCAGCAGCCAAGATAGGGACTACGAAGAGACCCAGTACTTC. Amino acids: CASSQDRDYEETQYF.

This chain joins TRBV14 and TRBJ2-1; TRBD2 matches 16 bases. V trimming: 3 bases; J trimming: 0 bases; junction bases outside the gene matches: 11. Germline CDR1 is SGHDN and CDR2 is FVKESK. The CDR3 contains 21 residues. This CDR3 reads CASSHGAPGLAGGRSYNEQFF. Written as DNA, the CDR3 is TGTGCCAGCAGCCACGGAGCTCCGGGACTAGCGGGGGGGCGCTCCTACAATGAGCAGTTCTTC.